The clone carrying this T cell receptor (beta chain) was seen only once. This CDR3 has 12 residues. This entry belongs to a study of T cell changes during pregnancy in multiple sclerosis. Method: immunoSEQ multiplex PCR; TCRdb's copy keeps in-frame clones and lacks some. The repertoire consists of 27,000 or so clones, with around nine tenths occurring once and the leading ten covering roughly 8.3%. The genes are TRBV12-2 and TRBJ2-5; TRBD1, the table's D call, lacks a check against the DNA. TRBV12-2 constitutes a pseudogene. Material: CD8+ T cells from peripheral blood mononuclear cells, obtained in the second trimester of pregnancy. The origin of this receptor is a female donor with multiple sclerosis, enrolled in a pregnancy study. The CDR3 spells CAIGAIQETQYF. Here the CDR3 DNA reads TGTGCAATAGGGGCTATACAAGAGACCCAGTACTTC.